The 14 T cell receptor beta chains presented below share a single source sample, sequenced in a study of blood T cell repertoires in COVID-19. Clones were read by immunoSEQ multiplex PCR, and TCRdb kept only the in-frame ones, dropping some. The sample contains roughly 130,000 clones, 65% to 85% of which appear only once. The sample was PBMCs or T cells enriched from blood (not recorded which). The source of these receptors is a woman in her thirties who had recovered from COVID-19.

The chain couples TRBV28 to TRBJ1-2; 7 bases are a match to TRBD1. CDR3 length: 16 amino acids. Germline V lookup: CDR1 MDHEN, CDR2 SYDVKM. With 4 bases clipped from V and 7 bases from J, the junction kept 15 bases outside the gene matches. Written as DNA, the CDR3 is TGTGCCAGCAGTTCCTTACGACAGGGACACTTGTTTGGCTACACCTTC. Protein sequence: CASSSLRQGHLFGYTF.

The chain couples TRBV2 to TRBJ2-2, with 7 bases identical to TRBD1. CDR1 SNHLY and CDR2 FYNNEI come from the germline V gene. The trim removed 7 bases at V and 2 bases at J, leaving 7 bases unmatched. CDR3 length: 15 amino acids. The DNA of the CDR3 is TGTGCCAGCAACCAGGACAGGTTCAACACCGGGGAGCTGTTTTTT. Translated, it gives CASNQDRFNTGELFF.

This clone has just a few counts. The chain employs TRBV6-2 or TRBV6-3 and TRBJ2-2; 8 bases fit TRBD1. The CDR3 runs 14 residues. Germline V gene lookup returns CDR1 MNHEY and CDR2 SVGEGT. Unmatched junction bases numbered 3, after V lost 6 bases and J lost 3 bases. CDR3 protein: CASSPGQDTGELFF. As DNA, the CDR3 is TGTGCCAGCAGCCCGGGACAGGACACCGGGGAGCTGTTTTTT.

This clone occurred once. CDR3 nucleotide sequence: TGTGCCAGCAGTGAACTCGGGAACACTGAAGCTTTCTTT. This gives the protein CASSELGNTEAFF. The chain carries TRBV25-1 and TRBJ1-1, with unresolved D. Per germline, CDR1 MGHDK and CDR2 SYGVNS. Between the trimmed V and J ends, which lost 2 bases and 1 base, there was a span of 5 bases. The CDR3 contains 13 residues.

The chain couples TRBV6-5 to TRBJ2-5, with 8 bases that match TRBD1. Trimming took 6 bases from V and 2 from J; bases not matched to a gene: 8. The germline CDR1 and CDR2 sequences are MNHEY and SVGAGI. The CDR3 totals 15 residues. The CDR3 DNA follows: TGTGCCAGCAGCTCAGACAGGGGAAGACAAGAGACCCAGTACTTC. This translates into CASSSDRGRQETQYF.

The chain joins TRBV3-1 (or the pseudogene TRBV3-2) to TRBJ2-5; 7 positions match TRBD2. Germline V CDR1 and CDR2: LGHDT, YNNKEL (reference sequence). The CDR3 contains 15 residues. The V gene end was trimmed by 1 base and the J gene end by 0 bases; junction bases not matched to a gene: 2. The CDR3 region is CASSQGGGYQETQYF. CDR3 sequence (DNA): TGTGCCAGCAGCCAAGGGGGGGGTTACCAAGAGACCCAGTACTTC.

This clone was observed a few times. This chain connects TRBV25-1 to TRBJ2-3; 8 nucleotides agree with TRBD1. CDR1 MGHDK and CDR2 SYGVNS come from the germline V gene. The CDR3 contains 17 residues. J lost 0 bases, V lost 1 base, and 6 bases had no gene match. DNA for the CDR3: TGTGCCAGCAGTGAATTAGATGACAGGGGAAGCACAGATACGCAGTATTTT. It codes for CASSELDDRGSTDTQYF.

V gene TRBV30 combines with J gene TRBJ2-5; D uncertain. This CDR3 comprises 13 residues. V lost 5 bases and J 4 bases, leaving 14 bases between the germline ends. CDR1 is GTSNPN and CDR2 is SVGIG in the germline V gene (reference sequence). The CDR3 loop reads CAWCTNRGETQYF. CDR3 in DNA: TGTGCCTGGTGTACAAACCGCGGAGAGACCCAGTACTTC.

This clone was seen a single time. The rearrangement uses TRBV24-1 and TRBJ2-2, with 7 bases fitting TRBD2. This CDR3 is 15 amino acids long. The V gene's germline CDR1 is KGHDR and CDR2 SFDVKD. V lost 5 bases, J lost 2 bases, and 4 bases stayed unmatched. The CDR3 protein is CATSATSVNTGELFF. In DNA, the CDR3 is TGTGCCACCAGTGCTACTAGCGTAAACACCGGGGAGCTGTTTTTT.

A single count supports this clone. The chain carries TRBV6-5 and TRBJ2-2; 7 bases fit TRBD1. Germline V gene sequence: CDR1 MNHEY, CDR2 SVGAGI. V was pared by 5 bases and J by 4 bases, with 4 bases of the junction left unmatched. This CDR3 has 14 residues. CDR3 DNA: TGTGCCAGCAGTCCACCAGGGGGCACCGGGGAGCTGTTTTTT. Its protein product is CASSPPGGTGELFF.

V is TRBV9 and J is TRBJ2-3; D might be TRBD2 (5 bases). The germline V gene has CDR1 SGDLS and CDR2 YYNGEE. The CDR3 totals 14 residues. The V gene lost 3 bases and the J gene lost 3 bases, with 11 bases spanning the gap. CDR3 residues: CASSEDSRTDTQYF. For the CDR3, the DNA is TGTGCCAGCAGCGAGGACTCGCGGACAGATACGCAGTATTTT.

This clone appeared once. The CDR3 reads CASSEAILLEAFF. The CDR3 DNA is TGTGCCAGCAGTGAAGCGATACTTCTTGAAGCTTTCTTT. The chain recombines TRBV6-1 with TRBJ1-1, with no clear D. The germline gives CDR1 MNHNS, CDR2 SASEGT. The CDR3 extends over 13 amino acids. V lost 0 bases and J 7 bases, leaving 9 bases between the germline ends.

The chain carries TRBV6-5 and TRBJ2-7; 10 bases map to TRBD1. V was pared by 7 bases and J by 2 bases, with 8 bases of the junction left unmatched. Per germline, CDR1 MNHEY and CDR2 SVGAGI. CDR3 size: 15 residues. CDR3 loop: CASTIGQGGAYEQYF. The CDR3 bases are TGTGCCAGCACCATAGGACAGGGGGGAGCCTACGAGCAGTACTTC.

This clone was counted only a few times. J is TRBJ2-7 and V is TRBV28; no reliable D call. The CDR3 consists of 12 residues. CDR1 is MDHEN and CDR2 is SYDVKM in the germline V gene. V lost 3 bases and J 4 bases, leaving 7 bases between the germline ends. The CDR3 nucleotides are TGTGCCAGCAGTTTGGCTCCATACGAGCAGTACTTC. Its translation is CASSLAPYEQYF.